This TCR beta chain is drawn from a study of blood T cell repertoires in COVID-19. CDR1 is KGHSH and CDR2 is LQKENI in the germline V gene. The length of the CDR3 is 13 residues. The V end was cut by 3 bases, the J end by 6 bases, with 8 bases between. Using immunoSEQ multiplex PCR, the repertoire was profiled, and TCRdb retains in-frame clones only, with some absent. The table has about 40,000 clones, 80% to 90% seen once. The clonotype originates from an older woman with acute or convalescent COVID-19. The genes are TRBV18 and TRBJ2-2; maybe TRBD2 (6 bases). The sample was peripheral blood. The CDR3 region has the DNA TGTGCCAGCTCACCCCCTAGCGCCGGGGAGCTGTTTTTT. Translated, it gives CASSPPSAGELFF. Full variable domain (missing parts from reference TRBV18 and TRBJ2-2): NAGVMQNPRHLVRRRGQEARLRCSPMKGHSHVYWYRQLPEEGLKFMVYLQKENIIDESGMPKERFSAEFPKEGPSILRIQQVVRGDSAAYFCASSPPSAGELFFGEGSRLTVL.